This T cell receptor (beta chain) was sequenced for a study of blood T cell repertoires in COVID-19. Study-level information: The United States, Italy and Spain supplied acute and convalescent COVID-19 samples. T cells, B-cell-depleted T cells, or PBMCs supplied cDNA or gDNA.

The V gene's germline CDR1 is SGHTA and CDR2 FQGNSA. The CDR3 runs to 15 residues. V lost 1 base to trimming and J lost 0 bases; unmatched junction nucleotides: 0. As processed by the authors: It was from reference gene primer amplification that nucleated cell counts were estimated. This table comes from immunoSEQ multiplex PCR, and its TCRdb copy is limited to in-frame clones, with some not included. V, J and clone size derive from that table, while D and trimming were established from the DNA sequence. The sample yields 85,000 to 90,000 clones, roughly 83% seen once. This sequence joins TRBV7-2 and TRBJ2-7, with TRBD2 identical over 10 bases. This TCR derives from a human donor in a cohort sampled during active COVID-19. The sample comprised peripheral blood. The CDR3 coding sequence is TGTGCCAGCAGCTTAGGGACTAGCGGCTCCTACGAGCAGTACTTC. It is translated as CASSLGTSGSYEQYF.